There are many counts of the clone carrying this TCR beta chain. Its antigen remains unknown. The data stem from a study of identical twins. Each CDR3 protein gets one entry after TCRdb re-called the 5' RACE reads with MiXCR. The sample includes a few hundred thousand distinct CDR3 sequences, about 8.3% of them seen just once. Findings of the study overall: Twins shared beta out-of-frame sequences in excess, but this excess was weaker. The same donors were not followed; conclusions instead depended on cross-sectional statistical analysis. The abundant beta clonotypes from cord blood had fewer insertions, and memory repertoires had none of this. It was out-of-frame TCR alpha sharing in monozygotic twins that models underestimated.

The sample also formed part of further work on yellow fever vaccine responses in identical twins.

The material sequenced was CD8+ T cells sorted from blood. This receptor was taken from a woman aged 18 to 35 in good health.

The DNA of the CDR3 is TGCGCCAGCAGCTTGGTGTGGGACTTATCCTACGAGCAGTACTTC. This gives the protein CASSLVWDLSYEQYF. The gene calls are TRBV5-1 and TRBJ2-7, with D possibly TRBD2 on 6 matching bases. The germline V gene has CDR1 SGHRS and CDR2 YFSETQ. The length of the CDR3 is 15 residues. The V end lost 0 bases, the J end lost 1 base, and 11 bases lay between the germline ends.